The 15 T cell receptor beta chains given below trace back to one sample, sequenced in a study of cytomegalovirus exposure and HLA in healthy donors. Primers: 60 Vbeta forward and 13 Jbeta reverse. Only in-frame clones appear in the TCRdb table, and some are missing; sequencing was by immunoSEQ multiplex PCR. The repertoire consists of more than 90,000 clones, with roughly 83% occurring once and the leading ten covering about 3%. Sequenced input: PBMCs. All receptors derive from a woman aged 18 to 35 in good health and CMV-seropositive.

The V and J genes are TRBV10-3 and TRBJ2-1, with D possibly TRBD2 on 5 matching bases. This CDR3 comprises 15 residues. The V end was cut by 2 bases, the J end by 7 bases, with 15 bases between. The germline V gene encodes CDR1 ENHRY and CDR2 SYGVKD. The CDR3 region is CAISEPSGRENEQFF. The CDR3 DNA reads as TGTGCCATCAGTGAGCCCAGCGGTAGGGAAAATGAGCAGTTCTTC.

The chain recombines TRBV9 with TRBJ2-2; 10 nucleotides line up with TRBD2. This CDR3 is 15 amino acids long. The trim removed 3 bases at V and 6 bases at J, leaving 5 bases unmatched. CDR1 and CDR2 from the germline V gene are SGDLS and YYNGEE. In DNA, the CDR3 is TGTGCCAGCAGCGGAAGACTAGCGGGTCCCGGGGAGCTGTTTTTT. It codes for CASSGRLAGPGELFF.

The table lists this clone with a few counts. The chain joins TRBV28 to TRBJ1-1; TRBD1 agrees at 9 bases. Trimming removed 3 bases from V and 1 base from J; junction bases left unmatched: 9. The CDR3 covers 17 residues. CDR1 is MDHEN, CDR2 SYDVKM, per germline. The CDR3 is CASSLTLGQGRNTEAFF. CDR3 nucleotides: TGTGCCAGCAGTTTGACCCTCGGACAGGGGCGGAACACTGAAGCTTTCTTT.

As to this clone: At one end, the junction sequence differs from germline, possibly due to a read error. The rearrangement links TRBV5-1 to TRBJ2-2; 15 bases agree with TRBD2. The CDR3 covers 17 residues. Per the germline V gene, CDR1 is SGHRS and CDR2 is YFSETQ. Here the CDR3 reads CGSSLRTSGGGTGELFF. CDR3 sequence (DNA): TGCGGCAGCAGCTTAAGGACTAGCGGGGGGGGCACCGGGGAGCTGTTTTTT.

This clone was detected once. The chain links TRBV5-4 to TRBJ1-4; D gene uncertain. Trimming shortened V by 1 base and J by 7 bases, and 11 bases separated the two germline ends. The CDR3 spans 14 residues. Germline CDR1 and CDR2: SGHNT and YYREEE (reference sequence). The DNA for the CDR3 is TGTGCCAGCAGCTTGACGACTGGTGTTGAAAAACTGTTTTTT. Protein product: CASSLTTGVEKLFF.

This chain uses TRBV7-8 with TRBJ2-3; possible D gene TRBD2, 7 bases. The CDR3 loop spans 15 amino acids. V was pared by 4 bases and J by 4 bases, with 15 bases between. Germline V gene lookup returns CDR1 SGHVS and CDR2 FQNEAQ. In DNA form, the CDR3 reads TGTGCCAGCAGCTATTTTCGAGGGGGGGCAGATACGCAGTATTTT. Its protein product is CASSYFRGGADTQYF.

The CDR3 DNA reads TGTGCCAGCAGCTTACAGGGGTTTGGAAATGAAAAACTGTTTTTT. Its protein is CASSLQGFGNEKLFF. V and J are TRBV11-3 and TRBJ1-4; possible D gene TRBD1, 6 bases. This CDR3 region has 15 residues. V shed 2 bases and J shed 5 bases, with 12 bases lying between them. Per germline, CDR1 SGHNT and CDR2 YENEEA.

CDR3 loop: CASSPGVGGTNEKLFF. Here the CDR3 DNA reads TGTGCCAGCAGCCCAGGGGTCGGCGGGACTAATGAAAAACTGTTTTTT. The chain uses TRBV7-9 and TRBJ1-4; tentative D call: TRBD1 (6 bases). The CDR3 runs to 16 residues. From germline, CDR1 is SEHNR and CDR2 FQNEAQ (reference sequence). Trimming took off 5 bases at V and 2 bases at J, with 15 bases between the two ends. The whole variable domain, filled in from reference TRBV7-9 and TRBJ1-4, reads DTGVSQNPRHKITKRGQNVTFRCDPISEHNRLYWYRQTLGQGPEFLTYFQNEAQLEKSRLLSDRFSAERPKGSFSTLEIQRTEQGDSAMYLCASSPGVGGTNEKLFFGSGTQLSVL.

The CDR3 protein is CASSVAPSGRLRGTDTQYF. The CDR3 DNA is TGTGCCAGCAGCGTAGCCCCTAGCGGGAGGCTTCGGGGCACAGATACGCAGTATTTT. The V call is TRBV9, the J call TRBJ2-3; TRBD2 matches at 11 bases. The CDR3 covers 19 residues. Germline CDR1 SGDLS, CDR2 YYNGEE. J gave up 1 base and V 0 bases, and 10 bases lay outside the gene matches.

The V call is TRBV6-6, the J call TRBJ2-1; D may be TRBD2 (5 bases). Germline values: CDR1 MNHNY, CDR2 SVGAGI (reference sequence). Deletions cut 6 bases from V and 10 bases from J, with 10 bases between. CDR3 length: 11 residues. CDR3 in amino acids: CASRSGIEQFF. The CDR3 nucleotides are TGTGCCAGCAGGTCCGGGATAGAGCAGTTCTTC.

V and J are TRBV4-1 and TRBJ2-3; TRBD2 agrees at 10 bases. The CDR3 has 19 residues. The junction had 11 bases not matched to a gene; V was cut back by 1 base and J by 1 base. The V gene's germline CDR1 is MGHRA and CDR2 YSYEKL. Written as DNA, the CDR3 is TGCGCCAGCAGCCAAGGCGGACTAGCGGCCCGACCTCGCACAGATACGCAGTATTTT. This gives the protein CASSQGGLAARPRTDTQYF.

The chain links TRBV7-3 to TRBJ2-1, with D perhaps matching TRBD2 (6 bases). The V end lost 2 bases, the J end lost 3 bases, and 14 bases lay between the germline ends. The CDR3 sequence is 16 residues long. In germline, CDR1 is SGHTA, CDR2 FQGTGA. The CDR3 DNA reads TGTGCCAGCAGCTTAGAGGGGAGCGGGTACTACAATGAGCAGTTCTTC. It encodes CASSLEGSGYYNEQFF. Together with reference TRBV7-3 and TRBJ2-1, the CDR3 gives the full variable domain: GAGVSQTPSNKVTEKGKYVELRCDPISGHTALYWYRQSLGQGPEFLIYFQGTGAADDSGLPNDRFFAVRPEGSVSTLKIQRTERGDSAVYLCASSLEGSGYYNEQFFGPGTRLTVL.

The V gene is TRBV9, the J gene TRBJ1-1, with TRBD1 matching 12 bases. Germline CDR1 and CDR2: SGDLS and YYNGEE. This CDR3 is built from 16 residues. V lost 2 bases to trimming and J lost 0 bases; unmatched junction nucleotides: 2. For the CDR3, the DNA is TGTGCCAGCAGCGTGGGGACAGGGGGCATGAACACTGAAGCTTTCTTT. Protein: CASSVGTGGMNTEAFF.

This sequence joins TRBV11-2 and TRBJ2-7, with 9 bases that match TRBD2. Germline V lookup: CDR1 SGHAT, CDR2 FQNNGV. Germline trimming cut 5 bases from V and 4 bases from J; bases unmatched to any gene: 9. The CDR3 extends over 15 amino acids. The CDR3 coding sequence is TGTGCCAGCAGCCCGAGGAGGCTAGCGGGGTACGAGCAGTACTTC. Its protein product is CASSPRRLAGYEQYF. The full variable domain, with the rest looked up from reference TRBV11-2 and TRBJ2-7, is EAGVAQSPRYKIIEKRQSVAFWCNPISGHATLYWYQQILGQGPKLLIQFQNNGVVDDSQLPKDRFSAERLKGVDSTLKIQPAKLEDSAVYLCASSPRRLAGYEQYFGPGTRLTVT.

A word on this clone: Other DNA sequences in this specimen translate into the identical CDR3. The CDR3 nucleotides are TGTGCCAGTAGTATTACTTCTGGGGCCAACGTCCTGACTTTC. It is translated as CASSITSGANVLTF. The J gene is TRBJ2-6, the V gene TRBV19; D not resolved. V lost 3 bases and J lost 1, with 4 bases in between. CDR3 length: 14 amino acids. CDR1 LNHDA and CDR2 SQIVND come from the germline V gene (reference sequence).